These T cell receptor beta chains were read from a single sample in a study of T cell repertoires in cytomegalovirus infection. Antigen specificity for these receptors is unknown. TCRdb redid the calling of the reads with MiXCR, one entry per CDR3 protein. The sample shows about 89,000 distinct CDR3 sequences, roughly 29% of them seen only once. The source was CD8+ T cells from cultured PBMCs, collected from culture after CMV antigen stimulation. These receptors all stem from a human donor in good health (CMV status not recorded). Some clones in this sample may be carry-over from other donors' samples. Both conserved end residues are part of each CDR3. A clone size is listed for some rows: how often the clone was seen (once, few, many), or a class if it is expanded.

J: TRBJ1-2
length: 13
V: TRBV9
size: NA
CDR3: CAGKGLSVYGYTF

J: TRBJ2-7
length: 11
V: TRBV2
size: NA
CDR3: CARGGGPEQYF

J: TRBJ2-2
length: 16
V: TRBV28
size: few
CDR3: CASSFLIKRGAGELFF

J: TRBJ1-2
length: 15
V: TRBV20-1
size: NA
CDR3: CSARDVDRDWDGYTF

J: TRBJ1-2
length: 12
V: TRBV27
size: once
CDR3: CASSLTGARYTF

J: TRBJ1-1
length: 19
V: TRBV6-6
size: few
CDR3: CASSSRLEDWAGEVAEAFF

J: TRBJ1-2
length: 15
V: TRBV10-3
size: NA
CDR3: CAISEGAGERDGYTF

J: TRBJ2-2
length: 13
V: TRBV5-4
size: few
CDR3: CASSLRGNGELFF

J: TRBJ2-2
length: 17
V: TRBV19
size: many
CDR3: CASSIRTGGFSTGELFF

J: TRBJ2-5
length: 10
V: TRBV25-1
size: once
CDR3: CASSAHTQYF

J: TRBJ1-5
length: 13
V: TRBV20-1
size: NA
CDR3: CSAKGQGNQPQHF

J: TRBJ2-3
length: 14
V: TRBV4-1
size: NA
CDR3: CASSQEQGVDTQYF

J: TRBJ2-7
length: 14
V: TRBV7-2
size: many
CDR3: CASSFGTAAYEQYF

J: TRBJ2-1
length: 16
V: TRBV14
size: NA
CDR3: CASSQRRGQGANEQFF

J: TRBJ1-2
length: 15
V: TRBV7-9
size: NA
CDR3: CASSPQQGVGYGYTF

J: TRBJ1-2
length: 8
V: TRBV7-9
size: few
CDR3: CASSSAAF

J: TRBJ1-6
length: 18
V: TRBV7-2
size: NA
CDR3: CANSPPPGMISSNSPLHF

J: TRBJ1-1
length: 15
V: TRBV6-5
size: few
CDR3: CASSPGQGGYTEAFF

J: TRBJ2-5
length: 16
V: TRBV28
size: few
CDR3: CASRGLAGTDSRGQYF

J: TRBJ1-2
length: 14
V: TRBV24-1
size: NA
CDR3: CATSDLGTSYGYTF

J: TRBJ2-7
length: 13
V: TRBV19
size: few
CDR3: CASSQASGVEQYF

J: TRBJ2-4
length: 16
V: TRBV12-3/TRBV12-4
size: NA
CDR3: CASSFVGDQAKNIQYF

J: TRBJ1-1
length: 15
V: TRBV19
size: NA
CDR3: CASSINGWANTEAFF

J: TRBJ2-5
length: 15
V: TRBV27
size: NA
CDR3: CASKVEGSYQETQYF

J: TRBJ1-5
length: 15
V: TRBV6-1
size: NA
CDR3: CASSSQGASNQPQHF

J: TRBJ2-3
length: 13
V: TRBV6-5
size: few
CDR3: CATRGGTTDTQYF

J: TRBJ1-6
length: 16
V: TRBV7-2
size: few
CDR3: CASSLTVPAYNSPLHF

J: TRBJ1-1
length: 15
V: TRBV6-2/TRBV6-3
size: NA
CDR3: CASSYSTGFKGKAFF

J: TRBJ1-5
length: 13
V: TRBV20-1
size: NA
CDR3: CSASLDRDQPQHF

J: TRBJ1-5
length: 14
V: TRBV6-5
size: many
CDR3: CASSLGGSNQPQHF

J: TRBJ2-2
length: 13
V: TRBV20-1
size: few
CDR3: CSADDRVSGELFF

J: TRBJ2-5
length: 17
V: TRBV28
size: few
CDR3: CASSLVSGGATEETQYF

J: TRBJ2-7
length: 12
V: TRBV28
size: few
CDR3: CASFDSTYEQYF

J: TRBJ2-1
length: 17
V: TRBV28
size: few
CDR3: CASNSPSGQGNINEQFF

J: TRBJ1-6
length: 14
V: TRBV12-5
size: NA
CDR3: CASEASSYNSPLHF

J: TRBJ2-1
length: 13
V: TRBV20-1
size: NA
CDR3: CSASGGGYNEQFF

J: TRBJ2-5
length: 13
V: TRBV19
size: NA
CDR3: CASSSGEWETQYF

J: TRBJ2-2
length: 15
V: TRBV11-1
size: NA
CDR3: CASSLLGRATGELFF

J: TRBJ1-1
length: 16
V: TRBV3-1
size: NA
CDR3: CASSQQTGTANTEAFF

J: TRBJ2-2
length: 17
V: TRBV4-2
size: NA
CDR3: CASSQDWGAAVIGELFF

J: TRBJ2-2
length: 15
V: TRBV29-1
size: NA
CDR3: CSVDTGGRATGELFF

J: TRBJ2-1
length: 15
V: TRBV14
size: few
CDR3: CASSPDRVGYNEQFF

J: TRBJ2-2
length: 19
V: TRBV3-1
size: NA
CDR3: CASSQALLAGGLSTGELFF

J: TRBJ2-2
length: 16
V: TRBV5-1
size: NA
CDR3: CASSLAPQMNTGELFF

J: TRBJ2-7
length: 15
V: TRBV7-3
size: few
CDR3: CASSLSSSGTYEQYF

J: TRBJ2-1
length: 16
V: TRBV24-1
size: NA
CDR3: CATSTPGRGDRDEQFF

J: TRBJ1-1
length: 13
V: TRBV6-1
size: NA
CDR3: CASSLGSDTEAFF

J: TRBJ1-5
length: 15
V: TRBV4-1
size: NA
CDR3: CASSQGRQGVQPQHF

J: TRBJ1-6
length: 14
V: TRBV12-3/TRBV12-4
size: NA
CDR3: CASSFTGGNSPLHF